This entry describes one T cell receptor (beta chain). Antigen unknown. The sample belongs to a study of T cell responses to AZD1222 COVID-19 vaccine. The study, taken as a whole, reports: Sampling that yielded the repertoires occurred only after the peak T cell response. Among those given AZD1222, only 5 to 7 were seropositive at baseline. Across the whole spike, CD4 TCRs peaked at regions 160-218 and 743-854.

Sequenced by immunoSEQ multiplex PCR; TCRdb stores in-frame clones only, minus some. In the table there are about 77,000 clones, more than 90% of which are singletons. Germline lookup yields CDR1 MDHEN and CDR2 SYDVKM. Trimming pared 4 bases from V and 0 bases from J, leaving 13 bases between. This CDR3 has 16 amino acids. The specimen comprised peripheral blood, sampled 28 days after the second AZD1222 dose. The source is an adult who received the AZD1222 COVID-19 vaccine. The chain recombines TRBV28 with TRBJ2-1; D not certain. CDR3 residues: CASSSRPGLSYNEQFF. CDR3 nucleotides: TGTGCCAGCAGTTCGCGCCCGGGCCTCTCCTACAATGAGCAGTTCTTC.